This TCR beta chain was found in a study of blood T cell repertoires in COVID-19. V was clipped by 7 bases and J by 6 bases, with 23 bases between them. CDR1 is SGHDT, CDR2 YYEEEE, per germline. This CDR3 spans 15 amino acids. This clone was recorded only once. Some clones are missing from TCRdb's copy, which holds only in-frame ones; the method was immunoSEQ multiplex PCR. The sample comprises a few hundred thousand clones, 85% of which are singletons, and under 4% rests with the top ten. This clonotype was obtained from a woman aged 18-29 years with acute or convalescent COVID-19. Sequenced sample: peripheral blood. This rearrangement joins TRBV5-6 to TRBJ2-7, with D perhaps matching TRBD1 (7 bases). CDR3 nucleotide sequence: TGTGCCAGCCGCCAGGGGGGAGGCTCATTAGGCGAGCAGTACTTC. This gives the protein CASRQGGGSLGEQYF.